This is a list of T cell receptor beta chains from one sample in a study of CD8 T cells in Susac syndrome. A single record per CDR3 protein comes from TCRdb applying MiXCR to the immunoSEQ multiplex PCR reads. The sample holds 200,000 or so distinct CDR3 sequences, about 95% seen once. Sequenced: CD4+ T cells from PBMCs. These receptors came from a human donor with multiple sclerosis. CDR3s include the opening cysteine and the closing phenylalanine or tryptophan. The order of the fields is V gene, J gene, D gene, clone size, CDR3 DNA, CDR3 protein. D genes are given only for firm matches. Clone size is given for some rows only: seen once, a few or many times, or a class if the clone is expanded.

>TRBV10-2|TRBJ2-1|TRBD2|-
TGCGCCAGCAGTCTCCCGGGACTAAAGAATGAGCAGTTCTTC
CASSLPGLKNEQFF
>TRBV5-1|TRBJ2-7|-|-
TGCGCCAGCAGCTTGAATAACTACGAGCAGTACTTC
CASSLNNYEQYF
>TRBV28|TRBJ2-1|-|-
TGTGCCAGCAACCCGACCCCGCACAATGAGCAGTTCTTC
CASNPTPHNEQFF
>TRBV27|TRBJ1-6|-|-
TGTGCCAGCAGCCTCTCTGTAGGTTCACCCCTCCACTTT
CASSLSVGSPLHF
>TRBV7-9|TRBJ2-3|TRBD2|-
TGTGCCAGCAGCTTCGCTAGCGGGAGTTTCAGGACGCAGTATTTT
CASSFASGSFRTQYF
>TRBV9|TRBJ2-7|TRBD2|-
TGTGCCAGCAGCTTCTCTAGCGGGGTTTCCTACGAGCAGTACTTC
CASSFSSGVSYEQYF
>TRBV27|TRBJ2-2|-|-
TGTGCCAGCGCCGAAGCCGCGAACACCGGGGAGCTGTTTTTT
CASAEAANTGELFF
>TRBV4-1|TRBJ2-1|TRBD1|once
TGCGCCAGCAGCCAACCGGGACAGGGCTACAATGAGCAGTTCTTC
CASSQPGQGYNEQFF
>TRBV20-1|TRBJ2-3|TRBD2|-
TGCAGTGCTAGGAATAGCGGGGGCACAGATACGCAGTATTTT
CSARNSGGTDTQYF
>TRBV20-1|TRBJ2-7|-|-
TGCAGTGCTGTACAGGCTGCCTCCTACGAGCAGTACTTC
CSAVQAASYEQYF
>TRBV30|TRBJ2-3|TRBD2|-
TGTGCCTGGAGTTGGTGGGGACTAGCGGGGGGCACAGATACGCAGTATTTT
CAWSWWGLAGGTDTQYF
>TRBV24-1|TRBJ2-5|-|-
TGTGCCACCAGTGATTTGGGACAGAAGTACTTC
CATSDLGQKYF
>TRBV7-3|TRBJ2-7|TRBD1|-
TGTGCCAGCAGCTACGACAGGGGACCCTACGAGCAGTACTTC
CASSYDRGPYEQYF
>TRBV20-1|TRBJ2-7|TRBD1|once
TGCAGTGCCACCGGGACAGGGGTTGATGAGCAGTACTTC
CSATGTGVDEQYF
>TRBV20-1|TRBJ2-3|TRBD2|-
TGCAGTGCCGGTCTAGCGGGATATTCATGGGATACGCAGTATTTT
CSAGLAGYSWDTQYF
>TRBV3-1|TRBJ2-1|TRBD1|-
TGTGCCAGCAGCCAGGACAGGGGGCTCGGTGAGCAGTTCTTC
CASSQDRGLGEQFF